The 21 T cell receptor beta chains given below trace back to one sample, sequenced in a study of CD8 T cells in Susac syndrome. The authors reverse transcribed about 0.45 to 1 ug RNA with random hexamers. In TCRdb, the immunoSEQ multiplex PCR reads were re-called with MiXCR into one record per CDR3 protein. The sample yields 400,000 to 550,000 distinct CDR3 sequences, around 83% seen once. Source material: CD8+ T cells from PBMCs. Receptors were obtained from a human donor with multiple sclerosis.

V gene TRBV6-5 combines with J gene TRBJ1-5; TRBD1 matches at 9 bases. Germline lookup yields CDR1 MNHEY and CDR2 SVGAGI. The J segment lost 4 bases and the V segment lost 6 bases, leaving 7 bases of the junction unmatched. The length of the CDR3 is 15 residues. The CDR3 DNA is TGTGCCAGCAGCTACACAGGGGGCGGGAATCAGCCCCAGCATTTT. This encodes CASSYTGGGNQPQHF.

J is TRBJ2-5 and V is TRBV4-1; weak D call: TRBD2 (5 bases). Between the trimmed V and J ends, which lost 3 bases and 2 bases, there was a span of 10 bases. The CDR3 consists of 14 residues. Germline CDR1 is MGHRA and CDR2 is YSYEKL. The CDR3 coding sequence is TGCGCCAGCAGCCAGATTGAGGGTCAAGAGACCCAGTACTTC. Encoded protein: CASSQIEGQETQYF.

The chain joins TRBV6-1 to TRBJ1-2; 10 bases are a match to TRBD1. Germline CDR1 is MNHNS and CDR2 is SASEGT. This CDR3 has 16 amino acids. Trimming at V came to 7 bases and at J to 3 bases, leaving 11 bases not matched to a gene. CDR3 in DNA: TGTGCCAGCATCCCCGGGACAGGGGAGGCTTACTATGGCTACACCTTC. Its protein is CASIPGTGEAYYGYTF.

The V call is TRBV14, the J call TRBJ2-1, with TRBD1 identical over 8 bases. Germline V gene data show CDR1 as SGHDN and CDR2 as FVKESK. After removal of 4 bases from V and 2 bases from J, the junction contained 7 bases not matched to a gene. The CDR3 spans 16 residues. The CDR3 sequence: CASSRTGGNAYNEQFF. Written as DNA, the CDR3 is TGTGCCAGCAGCCGAACAGGGGGTAACGCCTACAATGAGCAGTTCTTC.

Worth noting for this clonotype: The CDR3 carries no conserved terminal phenylalanine or tryptophan, so it likely arises from a read error. This rearrangement joins TRBV27 to TRBJ2-1; D gene ambiguous. The CDR3 runs 13 residues. The germline V gene encodes CDR1 MNHEY and CDR2 SMNVEV (reference sequence). The V end was cut by 6 bases, the J end by 7 bases, with 13 bases between. CDR3 protein: CASSPLGDNEQFL. The DNA for the CDR3 is TGTGCCAGCAGCCCCCTGGGCGATAATGAGCAGTTCCTC.

There are a few counts of this clonotype. The V call is TRBV20-1, the J call TRBJ2-7, with 7 bases lining up with TRBD2. Germline lookup yields CDR1 DFQATT and CDR2 SNEGSKA (reference sequence). The CDR3 has 16 residues. The V segment lost 1 base and the J segment 0 bases; nucleotides outside the gene matches: 9. CDR3 sequence: CSARGQEAGYSYEQYF. In DNA, the CDR3 is TGCAGTGCTAGAGGCCAGGAAGCGGGGTACTCCTACGAGCAGTACTTC.

This clonotype appeared a single time. The chain carries TRBV20-1 and TRBJ2-7; no clear D gene. CDR1 and CDR2 (germline): DFQATT, SNEGSKA (reference sequence). CDR3 size: 13 residues. Trimming removed 8 bases from V and 3 bases from J, with 17 bases in between. This chain's CDR3 is CSTPRLEGYEQYF. Here the CDR3 DNA reads TGCAGTACTCCGAGACTCGAAGGCTACGAGCAGTACTTC.

The V and J genes are TRBV4-1 and TRBJ1-5; possible D gene TRBD1, 5 bases. Germline loops: CDR1 MGHRA, CDR2 YSYEKL. The V end lost 3 bases, the J end lost 0 bases, and 12 bases lay between the germline ends. CDR3 size: 16 residues. The CDR3 DNA is TGCGCCAGCAGCCACGGAGCAGGGATTAGCAATCAGCCCCAGCATTTT. It translates to CASSHGAGISNQPQHF.

This clonotype has a handful of counts. V is TRBV10-3 and J is TRBJ2-7; TRBD2 matches at 7 bases. CDR1 ENHRY and CDR2 SYGVKD come from the germline V gene. CDR3 length: 14 residues. V was pared by 10 bases and J by 0 bases, with 9 bases of the junction left unmatched. CDR3 in amino acids: CASGGKQNSYEQYF. In DNA, the CDR3 is TGTGCCAGCGGGGGAAAGCAGAACTCCTACGAGCAGTACTTC.

The chain uses TRBV24-1 and TRBJ1-5; unclear D gene. Germline V gene sequence: CDR1 KGHDR, CDR2 SFDVKD. CDR3 length equals 14 residues. Trimming stripped 1 base from V and 1 base from J, with 4 bases between. The CDR3 is CATSDFDSNQPQHF. In DNA form, the CDR3 reads TGTGCCACCAGTGATTTTGACAGCAATCAGCCCCAGCATTTT.

The chain recombines TRBV5-6 with TRBJ2-7; 8 bases match TRBD2. The CDR3 covers 14 residues. From germline, CDR1 is SGHDT and CDR2 YYEEEE. Trimming at V came to 7 bases and at J to 5 bases, leaving 11 bases not matched to a gene. The CDR3 region has the DNA TGTGCCAGCTTCCCTCGGGAGGGCCCCCACGAGCAGTACTTC. Amino acids: CASFPREGPHEQYF.

CDR3: CASREDNLYEQYF. The CDR3 region has the DNA TGCGCCAGCCGGGAGGACAATCTCTACGAGCAGTACTTC. This chain links TRBV5-1 with TRBJ2-7; 7 bases are shared with TRBD2. With 7 bases clipped from V and 3 bases from J, the junction kept 7 bases outside the gene matches. This CDR3 is built from 13 residues. The germline gives CDR1 SGHRS, CDR2 YFSETQ.

This clonotype was counted once. V gene TRBV9 combines with J gene TRBJ1-1; the D is unclear. Germline CDR1 and CDR2: SGDLS and YYNGEE. The CDR3 length is 14 residues. Trimming took off 2 bases at V and 6 bases at J, with 14 bases between the two ends. The CDR3 sequence: CASSVVGEGPEAFF. In nucleotides, the CDR3 is TGTGCCAGCAGCGTCGTGGGAGAAGGGCCTGAAGCTTTCTTT.

The chain carries TRBV5-1 and TRBJ1-1, with D unresolved. Looked up from germline, CDR1 is SGHRS and CDR2 is YFSETQ. The CDR3 totals 14 residues. V was cut by 2 bases and J by 0 bases, with 8 bases left in between. The CDR3 DNA sequence: TGCGCCAGCAGCTTCGGGGAAATGAACACTGAAGCTTTCTTT. Its translation is CASSFGEMNTEAFF. Looking up the rest from reference TRBV5-1 and TRBJ1-1 gives the full variable domain: KAGVTQTPRYLIKTRGQQVTLSCSPISGHRSVSWYQQTPGQGLQFLFEYFSETQRNKGNFPGRFSGRQFSNSRSEMNVSTLELGDSALYLCASSFGEMNTEAFFGQGTRLTVV.

The V call is TRBV10-1, the J call TRBJ2-1; TRBD2 aligns across 7 bases. Germline loops: CDR1 WNHNN, CDR2 SYGVQD (reference sequence). The J segment lost 0 bases and the V segment lost 0 bases, leaving 2 bases of the junction unmatched. This CDR3 has 16 amino acids. CDR3 coding DNA: TGCGCCAGCAGTGAGTCACGCGGGAGCTCCTACAATGAGCAGTTCTTC. It yields the protein CASSESRGSSYNEQFF.

V is TRBV11-3 and J is TRBJ2-7; 8 bases align to TRBD1. The V gene's germline CDR1 is SGHNT and CDR2 YENEEA. Unmatched junction bases numbered 8, after V lost 5 bases and J lost 2 bases. CDR3 size: 15 residues. The CDR3 sequence is CASSMTGVHPYEQYF. The CDR3 region has the DNA TGTGCCAGCAGCATGACAGGGGTTCATCCCTACGAGCAGTACTTC.

This chain uses TRBV19 with TRBJ2-5, with D perhaps matching TRBD1 or TRBD2 (5 bases each). Trimming took 10 bases from V and 2 from J, leaving 14 bases between them. Germline V lookup: CDR1 LNHDA, CDR2 SQIVND (reference sequence). CDR3 length: 13 amino acids. The CDR3 DNA reads as TGTGCCACTACCGGGACCCATCAAGAGACCCAGTACTTC. Its translation is CATTGTHQETQYF.

The count of this clonotype is one. V and J are TRBV2 and TRBJ2-7; TRBD1 matches at 8 bases. CDR1 and CDR2 from the germline V gene are SNHLY and FYNNEI. V shed 6 bases, J shed 6 bases, and the junction held 10 bases outside the gene matches. The CDR3 has 14 amino acids. DNA for the CDR3: TGTGCCAGCAGACCCGGGACAGGCGCCTTCGAGCAGTACTTC. Translation gives CASRPGTGAFEQYF.

The J gene is TRBJ2-7, the V gene TRBV27; perhaps TRBD1 as D (6 bases). This CDR3 is 14 amino acids long. CDR1 and CDR2 (germline): MNHEY, SMNVEV (reference sequence). V dropped 5 bases and J dropped 2 bases, with 13 bases sitting between them. CDR3 sequence reads: CASSPYRETYEQYF. CDR3 bases: TGTGCCAGCAGTCCGTACAGGGAGACCTACGAGCAGTACTTC.

This clonotype was recorded a few times. The chain is built from TRBV12-5 and TRBJ2-2; D unresolved. Trimming left V 2 bases short and J 3 bases short, with 4 bases between. From germline, CDR1 is LGHNT and CDR2 FRNRAP. There are 13 residues in the CDR3. The CDR3 region is CASGLTDTGELFF. CDR3 DNA: TGTGCTAGTGGTTTGACAGACACCGGGGAGCTGTTTTTT.

This chain connects TRBV5-1 to TRBJ2-2; 7 nucleotides align to TRBD1. Trimming cost V 4 bases and J 1 base; bases outside gene matches: 4. Germline CDR1 SGHRS, CDR2 YFSETQ. This CDR3 has 15 amino acids. Here the CDR3 DNA reads TGCGCCAGCAGCCTCCAGGGGGAGAACACCGGGGAGCTGTTTTTT. Translating gives CASSLQGENTGELFF. Full variable domain (outside the CDR3, taken from reference TRBV5-1 and TRBJ2-2): KAGVTQTPRYLIKTRGQQVTLSCSPISGHRSVSWYQQTPGQGLQFLFEYFSETQRNKGNFPGRFSGRQFSNSRSEMNVSTLELGDSALYLCASSLQGENTGELFFGEGSRLTVL.